Below, 6 T cell receptor beta chains from the same sample are listed, as sequenced in a study of T cells in Graves' hyperthyroidism and ophthalmopathy. TCR beta CDR3 region amplification was performed from RNA transcripts. HTBI primers were used for first-round RT-PCR of the TCR CDR3. Using its own MiXCR run on the multiplex PCR reads, TCRdb lists one record per CDR3 protein. The data hold 400,000 or so distinct CDR3 sequences, with about 15% observed a single time. Source material: blood. These TCRs come from a woman aged 60-70 years with Graves' ophthalmopathy.

The chain carries TRBV19 and TRBJ2-7; the match to TRBD1 covers 7 bases. This CDR3 is built from 15 residues. In germline, CDR1 is LNHDA, CDR2 SQIVND (reference sequence). V lost 3 bases, J lost 2 bases, and 7 bases stayed unmatched. The CDR3 region has the DNA TGTGCCAGTAGTATTGGGACAGAGGCCCCCTACGAGCAGTACTTC. It yields the protein CASSIGTEAPYEQYF.

The table lists this clonotype with many counts. The chain links TRBV20-1 to TRBJ2-5, with TRBD2 identical over 9 bases. There are 15 residues in the CDR3. Germline CDR1 is DFQATT and CDR2 is SNEGSKA (reference sequence). The junction had 13 bases not matched to a gene; V was cut back by 6 bases and J by 5 bases. CDR3: CSASGTSSRVETQYF. CDR3 nucleotide sequence: TGCAGTGCATCCGGGACTAGCTCGCGAGTGGAGACCCAGTACTTC.

This chain links TRBV29-1 with TRBJ2-1, with TRBD2 matching over 12 bases. The CDR3 is 16 residues long. The V and J ends lost 4 bases and 1 base, in that order; junction bases with no gene match: 5. Germline loops: CDR1 SQVTM, CDR2 ANQGSEA. As DNA, the CDR3 is TGCAGCGTTGTCTGGACTAGCGGGATTTCCTACAATGAGCAGTTCTTC. It encodes CSVVWTSGISYNEQFF.

This clonotype was seen many times. The chain's CDR3 is CSATASAPQKNEQYF. Here the CDR3 DNA reads TGCAGTGCCACTGCTAGCGCCCCGCAGAAGAACGAGCAGTACTTC. The chain is built from TRBV20-1 and TRBJ2-7; D is perhaps TRBD2 (6 bases). The CDR3 contains 15 residues. Trimming stripped 6 bases from V and 5 bases from J, with 23 bases between. Germline V gives CDR1 DFQATT, CDR2 SNEGSKA (reference sequence).

At least ten counts were recorded for this clonotype. This chain's CDR3 is CSARTAGISSYNSPLHF. CDR3 sequence (DNA): TGCAGTGCTAGGACAGCGGGAATAAGCTCCTATAATTCACCCCTCCACTTT. The chain joins TRBV20-1 to TRBJ1-6; D is possibly TRBD1 (5 bases). V was cut by 3 bases and J by 0 bases, with 15 bases left in between. This CDR3 spans 17 amino acids. Germline-derived CDR1 and CDR2 are DFQATT and SNEGSKA (reference sequence).

The sample holds many counts of this clonotype. The gene calls are TRBV12-3 or TRBV12-4 and TRBJ1-5, with D possibly TRBD1 on 5 matching bases. Trimming stripped 5 bases from V and 6 bases from J, with 17 bases between. This CDR3 is 15 amino acids long. CDR3 sequence (DNA): TGTGCCAGCAGTCAACAAGAACGGGGGAGTCAGCCCCAGCATTTT. It translates to CASSQQERGSQPQHF.